A selection of T cell receptor beta chains follows, all from one sample in a study of blood T cell repertoires in COVID-19. Some clones are missing from TCRdb's copy, which holds only in-frame ones; the method was immunoSEQ multiplex PCR. The sample carries about 51,000 clones, 75% to 90% recorded once. Sequenced input: peripheral blood. These TCRs come from a man aged 55 to 70 with acute or convalescent COVID-19. The CDR3 runs from the conserved cysteine through the conserved F or W. Each record gives: J gene, V gene, clone size, D gene, CDR3 protein, CDR3 DNA. The D gene is left open where the match is weak. Clone sizes are given selectively: once, few, many, or a class where the clone is expanded.

>TRBJ1-6|TRBV4-3|NA|TRBD1
CASSLDRGVSPLHF
TGCGCCAGCAGCCTTGACAGGGGGGTTTCACCCCTCCACTTT
>TRBJ1-1|TRBV3-1/TRBV3-2|NA|NA
CASSQDDTGPAAFF
TGTGCCAGCAGCCAAGATGATACAGGGCCGGCAGCTTTCTTT
>TRBJ1-2|TRBV29-1|NA|NA
CSVARGDGGYTF
TGCAGCGTTGCCCGGGGGGACGGTGGCTACACCTTC
>TRBJ1-5|TRBV5-8|NA|TRBD1
CASSLNRGLTQPQHF
TGTGCCAGCAGCTTAAACAGGGGTTTAACTCAGCCCCAGCATTTT
>TRBJ2-5|TRBV6-5|NA|NA
CASSYSKLQETQYF
TGTGCCAGCAGTTACTCGAAACTCCAAGAGACCCAGTACTTC
>TRBJ1-2|TRBV19|NA|TRBD1
CASSNDRGRNGYTF
TGTGCCAGTAGCAATGACAGGGGGCGCAATGGCTACACCTTC
>TRBJ2-3|TRBV20-1|NA|TRBD2
CSASDSGRGADTQYF
TGCAGTGCTAGTGATAGCGGGAGAGGGGCAGATACGCAGTATTTT
>TRBJ1-3|TRBV5-1|few|TRBD1
CASSLSQGISGNTIYF
TGCGCCAGCAGCTTGTCACAGGGGATTTCTGGAAACACCATATATTTT
>TRBJ1-2|TRBV5-5|NA|NA
CASSLARGTDGYTF
TGTGCCAGCAGCTTGGCGCGGGGGACGGATGGCTACACCTTC
>TRBJ2-5|TRBV18|NA|TRBD2
CASSPFNGGETQYF
TGTGCCAGCTCACCCTTCAACGGGGGGGAGACCCAGTACTTC
>TRBJ2-2|TRBV10-3|once|TRBD1
CAITGTENTGELFF
TGTGCCATCACGGGGACAGAGAACACCGGGGAGCTGTTTTTT
>TRBJ1-2|TRBV6-2/TRBV6-3|NA|NA
CASSSPTRGASGYTF
TGTGCCAGCAGTTCTCCGACACGGGGGGCGAGTGGCTACACCTTC
>TRBJ2-5|TRBV4-2|NA|TRBD2
CASSQGQTKRGGRETQYF
TGTGCCAGCAGCCAAGGTCAGACTAAGCGGGGGGGACGAGAGACCCAGTACTTC
>TRBJ2-5|TRBV7-6|NA|NA
CASSSPAEETQYF
TGTGCCAGCAGCTCCCCTGCGGAAGAGACCCAGTACTTC
>TRBJ1-2|TRBV4-3|NA|NA
CASSQDAGRGLTYGYTF
TGCGCCAGCAGCCAAGATGCGGGGAGGGGTCTCACCTATGGCTACACCTTC
>TRBJ1-3|TRBV5-4|NA|NA
CASSLAGVSTGNTIYF
TGTGCCAGCAGCTTGGCCGGAGTAAGTACTGGAAACACCATATATTTT
>TRBJ2-7|TRBV3-1/TRBV3-2|NA|TRBD2
CASSQGTAGSSYEQYF
TGTGCCAGCAGCCAAGGTACAGCGGGGTCCTCCTACGAGCAGTACTTC
>TRBJ2-5|TRBV7-7|NA|TRBD2
CASSLSPLTSGGTRETQYF
TGTGCTAGCAGCCTCAGCCCTCTGACTAGCGGGGGGACGAGGGAGACCCAGTACTTC
>TRBJ2-1|TRBV11-3|NA|NA
CASSFLGASLNEQFF
TGTGCCAGCAGCTTCTTGGGGGCCTCCCTCAATGAGCAGTTCTTC
>TRBJ2-7|TRBV4-1|NA|NA
CASSQSGGYEQYF
TGCGCCAGCAGCCAATCCGGGGGATACGAGCAGTACTTC
>TRBJ2-1|TRBV19|NA|TRBD2
CASSITYPSGLAHYNEQFF
TGTGCCAGTAGTATAACCTACCCCTCGGGACTAGCCCATTACAATGAGCAGTTCTTC
>TRBJ1-2|TRBV6-5|NA|NA
CASSYSSTFREYGYTF
TGTGCCAGCAGTTACTCGAGCACTTTCCGAGAATATGGCTACACCTTC
>TRBJ2-1|TRBV19|once|NA
CASSPLTGHLHNEQFF
TGTGCCAGTAGTCCCCTAACCGGACACCTACACAATGAGCAGTTCTTC
>TRBJ2-3|TRBV11-3|NA|TRBD2
CASSLDGWRGGLTDTQYF
TGTGCCAGCAGCTTAGATGGTTGGCGGGGGGGTCTCACAGATACGCAGTATTTT
>TRBJ2-2|TRBV5-6|NA|NA
CASSVRGASENTGELFF
TGTGCCAGCAGCGTTCGGGGGGCTTCTGAGAACACCGGGGAGCTGTTTTTT
>TRBJ2-7|TRBV6-2/TRBV6-3|NA|TRBD2
CASSYSGLASSYEQYF
TGTGCCAGCAGTTACTCGGGACTAGCAAGCTCCTACGAGCAGTACTTC
>TRBJ1-5|TRBV7-8|NA|TRBD1
CASSLGTENNQPQHF
TGTGCCAGCAGCTTGGGGACAGAGAATAATCAGCCCCAGCATTTT
>TRBJ1-1|TRBV20-1|NA|NA
CRLYRNTEAFF
TGCAGGCTTTATAGGAACACTGAAGCTTTCTTT
>TRBJ1-1|TRBV29-1|NA|TRBD1
CSVEGAGQGAWNTEAFF
TGCAGCGTTGAAGGGGCTGGGCAGGGGGCTTGGAACACTGAAGCTTTCTTT
>TRBJ1-2|TRBV27|NA|TRBD1
CASSSWGQGLGGYTF
TGTGCCAGCAGTTCCTGGGGACAGGGCCTAGGTGGCTACACCTTC
>TRBJ2-4|TRBV19|NA|NA
CASSTSRLAKNIQYF
TGTGCCAGTAGTACTTCGCGATTAGCCAAAAACATTCAGTACTTC
>TRBJ2-6|TRBV7-2|once|NA
CASSLGGSGANVLTF
TGTGCCAGCAGCTTGGGGGGCTCTGGGGCCAACGTCCTGACTTTC
>TRBJ2-7|TRBV11-2|once|TRBD1
CASSWGTGGINEQYF
TGTGCCAGCAGCTGGGGAACAGGGGGCATCAACGAGCAGTACTTC
>TRBJ1-4|TRBV28|NA|TRBD1
CASENPQGRGEKLFF
TGTGCCAGCGAGAACCCACAGGGGCGAGGAGAAAAACTGTTTTTT
>TRBJ2-3|TRBV2|NA|NA
CASSEAKLAPSTDTQYF
TGTGCCAGCAGTGAGGCGAAACTAGCCCCCAGCACAGATACGCAGTATTTT
>TRBJ1-1|TRBV7-9|NA|NA
CASSPRTRAFF
TGTGCCAGCAGCCCGCGAACTCGAGCTTTCTTT
>TRBJ2-1|TRBV7-2|NA|TRBD2
CASSLLAGGSNEQFF
TGTGCCAGCAGCTTACTCGCGGGGGGGTCCAATGAGCAGTTCTTC
>TRBJ1-1|TRBV7-6|NA|NA
CASSPDPGRGHTEAFF
TGTGCCAGCAGCCCCGACCCGGGGAGAGGGCACACTGAAGCTTTCTTT
>TRBJ2-5|TRBV28|few|TRBD2
CARPTSGTKQETQYF
TGTGCCAGACCCACTAGCGGCACGAAACAAGAGACCCAGTACTTC
>TRBJ2-3|TRBV4-1|NA|TRBD1
CASSTGQGITDTQYF
TGCGCCAGCAGCACCGGACAGGGGATCACAGATACGCAGTATTTT
>TRBJ1-5|TRBV2|NA|NA
CASSDSGTPSNQPQHF
TGTGCCAGCAGTGACTCAGGCACTCCTAGCAATCAGCCCCAGCATTTT
>TRBJ2-7|TRBV11-2|NA|TRBD2
CASSQFSGRENEQYF
TGTGCCAGCAGCCAGTTCAGCGGGAGAGAGAACGAGCAGTACTTC
>TRBJ2-3|TRBV7-2|NA|NA
CASSSSGEGTQYF
TGTGCCAGCAGCTCGTCAGGGGAGGGTACGCAGTATTTT
>TRBJ2-3|TRBV7-2|NA|TRBD2
CASSFNSGGATDTQYF
TGTGCCAGCAGCTTTAATAGCGGGGGGGCAACAGATACGCAGTATTTT
>TRBJ1-2|TRBV29-1|once|TRBD1
CSVEGTGGANYGYTF
TGCAGCGTTGAAGGGACAGGGGGTGCTAACTATGGCTACACCTTC
>TRBJ2-1|TRBV19|NA|TRBD2
CASSLKRASGSGNEQFF
TGTGCCAGTAGTCTAAAGCGGGCTAGCGGGAGTGGGAATGAGCAGTTCTTC
>TRBJ2-3|TRBV4-2|few|TRBD2
CASSQITGGMVDTQYF
TGTGCCAGCAGCCAAATCACGGGGGGAATGGTAGATACGCAGTATTTT
>TRBJ1-2|TRBV9|NA|TRBD1
CASSVTGGSHYGYTF
TGTGCCAGCAGCGTAACAGGGGGCTCTCACTATGGCTACACCTTC
>TRBJ2-5|TRBV6-5|NA|TRBD1
CASSYSHGTAKETQYF
TGTGCCAGCAGTTACTCCCACGGGACAGCCAAAGAGACCCAGTACTTC
>TRBJ2-3|TRBV28|NA|TRBD2
CASSKVDLRLATDTQYF
TGTGCCAGCAGCAAAGTGGACCTTCGACTAGCCACAGATACGCAGTATTTT
>TRBJ2-6|TRBV28|NA|TRBD1
CASSSPQGVLSGANVLTF
TGTGCCAGCAGCTCCCCCCAGGGGGTTCTCTCTGGGGCCAACGTCCTGACTTTC
>TRBJ1-2|TRBV3-1/TRBV3-2|once|TRBD1
CASSHQSAQGLRGYTF
TGTGCCAGCAGCCATCAGTCGGCACAGGGGTTACGCGGCTACACCTTC
>TRBJ2-7|TRBV10-2|NA|TRBD2
CASSDGLAVTYEQYF
TGCGCCAGCAGTGACGGACTAGCGGTAACCTACGAGCAGTACTTC